This TCR beta chain was retrieved from a study of T cell responses to AZD1222 COVID-19 vaccine. This clone was detected once. The CDR3 runs 14 residues. Germline V gene lookup returns CDR1 MNHEY and CDR2 SVGAGI. The V gene end was trimmed by 2 bases and the J gene end by 8 bases; junction bases not matched to a gene: 4. Method: immunoSEQ multiplex PCR; TCRdb's copy keeps in-frame clones and lacks some. The sample contains 90,000 to 150,000 clones, about nine tenths of which appear only once. The source was peripheral blood, collected on day 0 of AZD1222 vaccination. The receptor's source is an adult in good health. The chain employs TRBV6-5 and TRBJ1-3, with 9 bases lining up with TRBD1. The CDR3 DNA is TGTGCCAGCAGTTACGGGACAGGGTATGACACCATATATTTT. This translates into CASSYGTGYDTIYF.